The clone carrying this T cell receptor beta chain was picked up a small number of times. Its cognate antigen is unknown. The sample comes from a study of T cells in Graves' hyperthyroidism and ophthalmopathy. Study observations and caveats: Expanded thyroid clonotypes (above 0.001) were mostly also found in blood.

Template material for amplifying TCR beta CDR3 regions consisted of RNA transcripts. Initially, a first-round RT-PCR of the TCR CDR3 employed the HTBI primer set. TCRdb redid the calling of the multiplex PCR reads with MiXCR, one entry per CDR3 protein. This sample has about 590,000 distinct CDR3 sequences, with approximately 15% found just once. The CDR3 contains 18 residues. The V end was cut by 0 bases, the J end by 0 bases, with 15 bases between. Looked up from germline, CDR1 is MGHRA and CDR2 is YSYEKL. J is TRBJ1-3 and V is TRBV4-1, with D hard to call. Input material: blood. This receptor was taken from a woman younger than 35 with Graves' ophthalmopathy. CDR3 region: CASSQDSVAAFSGNTIYF. The DNA of the CDR3 is TGCGCCAGCAGCCAAGATTCCGTCGCAGCCTTCTCTGGAAACACCATATATTTT.